These 31 T cell receptor beta chains came from one sample sequenced in a study of patients and donors after allogeneic stem cell transplantation. TCRdb reanalysed the RT-PCR reads using MiXCR and keeps one entry per CDR3 protein. The sample holds some 960,000 distinct CDR3 sequences, about a sixth seen once. Input material: blood, either unsorted or a sorted T cell fraction (not recorded which). The receptors stem from a human donor who was either an allogeneic HSCT recipient or a stem cell or donor lymphocyte infusion donor (not recorded which). It is not recorded whose cells these are; they may come from a transplant donor.

The chain has TRBV20-1 and TRBJ1-1; D is unclear. The CDR3 is made up of 15 amino acids. Trimming pared 6 bases from V and 2 bases from J, leaving 19 bases between. The germline gives CDR1 DFQATT, CDR2 SNEGSKA (reference sequence). CDR3 sequence reads: CSAWIFERSNTEAFF. The CDR3 DNA follows: TGCAGTGCCTGGATATTTGAGAGGAGTAACACTGAAGCTTTCTTT.

This CDR3 reads CASSYEGTLAQFF. As DNA, the CDR3 is TGTGCCAGCAGTTACGAGGGCACTTTAGCGCAGTTCTTC. The rearrangement uses TRBV6-2 or TRBV6-3 and TRBJ2-1, with D maybe TRBD2 (5 bases). V was pared by 2 bases and J by 12 bases, with 14 bases between. This CDR3 contains 13 residues. The germline V gene encodes CDR1 MNHEY and CDR2 SVGEGT.

Written as DNA, the CDR3 is TGTGCCAGCAGTTTAGCAGGGGAGAGCACTGAAGCTTTCTTT. Its translation: CASSLAGESTEAFF. The J gene is TRBJ1-1, the V gene TRBV27, with D possibly matching TRBD1 (6 bases). V was cut by 2 bases and J by 4 bases, with 11 bases left in between. There are 14 residues in the CDR3. Per the germline V gene, CDR1 is MNHEY and CDR2 is SMNVEV (reference sequence).

The genes are TRBV6-2 or TRBV6-3 and TRBJ2-1; 12 bases map to TRBD2. There are 15 residues in the CDR3. J lost 5 bases, V lost 5 bases, and 4 bases had no gene match. The V gene's germline CDR1 is MNHEY and CDR2 SVGEGT. The CDR3 DNA is TGTGCCAGCAGTACACGACTAGCGGGGGACAATGAGCAGTTCTTC. Residues: CASSTRLAGDNEQFF.

This clonotype was seen a handful of times. J is TRBJ2-5 and V is TRBV25-1; maybe TRBD2 (6 bases). The CDR3 length is 14 residues. V was pared by 6 bases and J by 5 bases, with 16 bases between. Germline CDR1 is MGHDK and CDR2 is SYGVNS. The chain's CDR3 is CASRLSGRRETQYF. Here the CDR3 DNA reads TGTGCCAGCAGGCTCTCAGGGAGGAGGGAGACCCAGTACTTC.

This clonotype was picked up a small number of times. The chain recombines TRBV12-3 or TRBV12-4 with TRBJ2-1; TRBD2 matches 8 bases. Trimming cost V 3 bases and J 9 bases; bases outside gene matches: 4. The CDR3 length is 13 residues. In DNA form, the CDR3 reads TGTGCCAGCAGTTTCGGGACTAGGATTGAGCAGTTCTTC. It is translated as CASSFGTRIEQFF.

This clonotype was picked up a small number of times. The V and J genes are TRBV5-1 and TRBJ2-7; D gene uncertain. The V and J ends lost 5 bases and 0 bases respectively, with 9 bases between them. CDR1 SGHRS and CDR2 YFSETQ come from the germline V gene. The CDR3 runs 13 residues. The CDR3 reads CASRLVSSYEQYF. The CDR3 DNA sequence: TGCGCCAGCAGACTTGTCAGCTCCTACGAGCAGTACTTC.

This clonotype was detected many times. The chain couples TRBV21-1 to TRBJ1-2; the table's D call of TRBD1 was not tested on the DNA. TRBV21-1 is a pseudogene segment. The CDR3 loop spans 16 amino acids. CDR3 DNA: TGTGCCAGCAGCAAAAACCTCCGGGACAGAGCATATGGCTACACCTTC. Residues: CASSKNLRDRAYGYTF.

This clonotype was observed a handful of times. CDR3 sequence reads: CASRHKTKGVSNTEAFF. The DNA of the CDR3 is TGCGCCAGCAGACATAAAACGAAGGGGGTGAGTAACACTGAAGCTTTCTTT. The chain couples TRBV4-3 to TRBJ1-1; perhaps TRBD1 as D (6 bases). Germline V gives CDR1 LGHNA, CDR2 YSLEER. The V gene lost 6 bases and the J gene lost 2 bases, with 22 bases spanning the gap. This CDR3 contains 17 residues.

This clonotype showed up many times. The chain has TRBV6-5 and TRBJ2-1, with 7 bases aligning to TRBD2. The CDR3 has 16 residues. With V trimmed by 0 bases and J by 8 bases, 10 bases remained unmatched. The V gene's germline CDR1 is MNHEY and CDR2 SVGAGI. The CDR3 sequence: CASSYSALGTTDEQFF. The CDR3 region has the DNA TGTGCCAGCAGTTACTCTGCCTTAGGGACTACGGATGAGCAGTTCTTC.

J is TRBJ2-3 and V is TRBV6-2 or TRBV6-3; TRBD2 agrees at 9 bases. Trimming cost V 6 bases and J 3 bases; bases outside gene matches: 10. This CDR3 has 16 amino acids. Germline CDR1 MNHEY, CDR2 SVGEGT. The CDR3 region is CASSPFPGLATDTQYF. The CDR3, as DNA: TGTGCCAGCAGCCCCTTCCCGGGACTAGCAACAGATACGCAGTATTTT.

CDR3 sequence reads: CSVVGGSGITDTQYF. CDR3 sequence (DNA): TGCAGCGTTGTCGGGGGTAGCGGGATCACAGATACGCAGTATTTT. The chain combines TRBV29-1 with TRBJ2-3; 8 nucleotides line up with TRBD2. This CDR3 comprises 15 residues. J lost 2 bases, V lost 4 bases, and 8 bases had no gene match. Per the germline V gene, CDR1 is SQVTM and CDR2 is ANQGSEA.

The sample holds a few counts of this clonotype. The chain couples TRBV5-5 to TRBJ1-4; D call uncertain. CDR3 size: 17 residues. V lost 0 bases and J 0 bases, leaving 12 bases between the germline ends. Per germline, CDR1 SGHKS and CDR2 YYEKEE (reference sequence). The DNA of the CDR3 is TGTGCCAGCAGCTTGGCCCTCCGAACCGCAACTAATGAAAAACTGTTTTTT. Its translation is CASSLALRTATNEKLFF. Filled out from reference TRBV5-5 and TRBJ1-4, the complete variable domain reads DAGVTQSPTHLIKTRGQQVTLRCSPISGHKSVSWYQQVLGQGPQFIFQYYEKEERGRGNFPDRFSARQFPNYSSELNVNALLLGDSALYLCASSLALRTATNEKLFFGSGTQLSVL.

This clonotype came up many times. The gene calls are TRBV12-3 or TRBV12-4 and TRBJ1-5; TRBD1 is a possible D gene (5 bases). V was cut by 3 bases and J by 0 bases, with 12 bases left in between. The CDR3 is 16 residues long. For the CDR3, the DNA is TGTGCCAGCAGTTTGCGGACAACCTATAGCAATCAGCCCCAGCATTTT. Translated: CASSLRTTYSNQPQHF.

This clonotype was observed a few times. This chain joins TRBV6-1 and TRBJ2-1; D might be TRBD1 (6 bases). Germline assignment: CDR1 MNHNS and CDR2 SASEGT. The CDR3 runs 16 residues. Trimming removed 6 bases from V and 7 bases from J, with 22 bases in between. CDR3 sequence (DNA): TGTGCCAGCAGCGAAAATCGCCCAGGGGCTGGGAATGAGCAGTTCTTC. Encoded protein: CASSENRPGAGNEQFF.

This clonotype was observed a few times. V gene TRBV20-1 combines with J gene TRBJ1-4, with unresolved D. Per the germline V gene, CDR1 is DFQATT and CDR2 is SNEGSKA (reference sequence). V was shortened by 3 bases and J by 0 bases, with 11 bases between the two germline ends. This CDR3 is 15 amino acids long. As DNA, the CDR3 is TGCAGTGCTAGCAGCTCCAGTTCAACTAATGAAAAACTGTTTTTT. Its protein product is CSASSSSSTNEKLFF.

CDR3 DNA: TGTGCCAGCAGCCAAAGACGGGGATACACAGATACGCAGTATTTT. Its translation is CASSQRRGYTDTQYF. The rearrangement joins TRBV3-1 to TRBJ2-3; D possibly corresponds to TRBD2 (5 bases). The CDR3 runs to 15 residues. The V end lost 2 bases, the J end lost 2 bases, and 11 bases lay between the germline ends. From germline, CDR1 is LGHDT and CDR2 YNNKEL (reference sequence).

The chain employs TRBV12-3 or TRBV12-4 and TRBJ1-5; D remains ambiguous. Between the trimmed V and J ends, which lost 2 bases and 9 bases, there was a span of 20 bases. CDR3 length equals 16 residues. The CDR3 sequence: CASSLSSPAMLRPQHF. The DNA of the CDR3 is TGTGCCAGCAGTTTATCTTCCCCCGCGATGCTGAGGCCCCAGCATTTT.

This clonotype was observed a few times. Here the CDR3 DNA reads TGTGCCACCGCAAGCGAACAGAACAATGAGCAGTTCTTC. Translation: CATASEQNNEQFF. The chain combines TRBV24-1 with TRBJ2-1; D remains ambiguous. Germline assignment: CDR1 KGHDR and CDR2 SFDVKD. This CDR3 has 13 residues. Between the trimmed V and J ends, which lost 9 bases and 5 bases, there was a span of 13 bases.

A remark on this clonotype: Given a much more abundant clone one base away, this may be a read error. This chain uses TRBV6-5 with TRBJ2-3; 12 nucleotides line up with TRBD2. There are 16 residues in the CDR3. V trimming: 2 bases; J trimming: 2 bases; junction bases outside the gene matches: 2. Germline V gene data show CDR1 as MNHEY and CDR2 as SVGAGI. CDR3 sequence (DNA): TGTGCCAGCAGTTACGGACTAGCGGGACTCACAGATACGCAGTATTTT. It yields the protein CASSYGLAGLTDTQYF.

A few counts support this clonotype. The V and J genes are TRBV5-1 and TRBJ2-1; 7 bases are a match to TRBD2. The junction had 8 bases not matched to a gene; V was cut back by 7 bases and J by 4 bases. The V gene's germline CDR1 is SGHRS and CDR2 YFSETQ. The CDR3 totals 14 residues. The CDR3 protein is CASGSAGVYNEQFF. The CDR3 DNA reads TGCGCCAGCGGGTCGGCGGGAGTGTACAATGAGCAGTTCTTC.

This clonotype was seen a few times. V gene TRBV12-3 or TRBV12-4 combines with J gene TRBJ2-3; 10 bases match TRBD2. V lost 7 bases and J lost 6; bases outside the gene matches: 7. This CDR3 comprises 14 residues. The CDR3 protein is CASTLGTSADTQYF. DNA for the CDR3: TGTGCCAGCACTCTGGGGACTAGCGCCGATACGCAGTATTTT.

The chain links TRBV7-2 to TRBJ2-7, with 7 bases fitting TRBD2. There are 13 residues in the CDR3. Trimming at V came to 5 bases and at J to 6 bases, leaving 7 bases not matched to a gene. Germline CDR1 and CDR2: SGHTA and FQGNSA. The CDR3 DNA sequence: TGTGCCAGCAGCGAGCGGACTAGTCGCGAGCAGTACTTC. Translation gives CASSERTSREQYF.

This clonotype occurred a few times. J is TRBJ2-3 and V is TRBV4-1; 7 bases fit TRBD2. The CDR3 is 18 residues long. V lost 5 bases to trimming and J lost 0 bases; unmatched junction nucleotides: 14. The V gene's germline CDR1 is MGHRA and CDR2 YSYEKL. The CDR3 loop reads CASSSPLRESPSTDTQYF. Written as DNA, the CDR3 is TGCGCCAGCAGCTCGCCTTTGCGGGAGTCTCCTAGCACAGATACGCAGTATTTT.

The rearrangement uses TRBV7-9 and TRBJ2-2; D is perhaps TRBD1 (6 bases). The V end was cut by 6 bases, the J end by 5 bases, with 10 bases between. Looked up from germline, CDR1 is SEHNR and CDR2 is FQNEAQ (reference sequence). The CDR3 has 13 residues. CDR3 sequence: CASRFDRTGELFF. The CDR3 DNA reads TGTGCCAGCAGATTTGACAGGACCGGGGAGCTGTTTTTT.

This clonotype was found a few times. The chain carries TRBV20-1 and TRBJ2-3; 8 bases fit TRBD2. This CDR3 contains 18 residues. CDR1 DFQATT and CDR2 SNEGSKA come from the germline V gene (reference sequence). Germline trimming cut 5 bases from V and 1 base from J; bases unmatched to any gene: 17. The DNA of the CDR3 is TGCAGTGCTGGACCGGGACTAACGGGGGGGCCGGGCACAGATACGCAGTATTTT. Translating it yields CSAGPGLTGGPGTDTQYF.

V is TRBV5-1 and J is TRBJ2-5; D remains ambiguous. Germline CDR1 and CDR2: SGHRS and YFSETQ. This CDR3 region has 15 residues. The germline V and J ends were trimmed by 0 bases and 5 bases, with 14 bases remaining between them. This CDR3 reads CASSLDRLGRETQYF. In DNA form, the CDR3 reads TGCGCCAGCAGCTTGGATAGGCTTGGTAGGGAGACCCAGTACTTC.

This clonotype was counted a few times. V is TRBV15 and J is TRBJ1-1; 7 nucleotides align to TRBD1. J gave up 3 bases and V 0 bases, and 10 bases lay outside the gene matches. There are 17 residues in the CDR3. Germline lookup yields CDR1 LNHNV and CDR2 YYDKDF (reference sequence). The chain's CDR3 is CATSRDIDRVRDTEAFF. CDR3 DNA sequence: TGTGCCACCAGCAGAGACATTGACAGGGTTCGGGACACTGAAGCTTTCTTT.

The chain links TRBV24-1 to TRBJ2-6; D is unclear. Per germline, CDR1 KGHDR and CDR2 SFDVKD. This CDR3 has 17 residues. Trimming pared 3 bases from V and 0 bases from J, leaving 11 bases between. The CDR3 protein is CATSDPDGTSGANVLTF. DNA for the CDR3: TGTGCCACCAGTGATCCGGACGGAACCTCTGGGGCCAACGTCCTGACTTTC.

The V and J genes are TRBV20-1 and TRBJ2-7; 11 bases align to TRBD2. V shed 6 bases, J shed 3 bases, and the junction held 7 bases outside the gene matches. This CDR3 comprises 14 residues. The germline V gene encodes CDR1 DFQATT and CDR2 SNEGSKA (reference sequence). The CDR3: CSAKTSGVIYEQYF. DNA of the CDR3: TGCAGTGCCAAGACTAGCGGGGTAATCTACGAGCAGTACTTC.

This clonotype was detected a few times. The rearrangement joins TRBV9 to TRBJ2-7; maybe TRBD2 (5 bases). CDR3 size: 15 residues. Deletions cut 3 bases from V and 1 base from J, with 14 bases between. Germline-derived CDR1 and CDR2 are SGDLS and YYNGEE. The CDR3 nucleotides read TGTGCCAGCAGCGCCGAGGACTTCTCATCCTACGAGCAGTACTTC. It translates to CASSAEDFSSYEQYF.